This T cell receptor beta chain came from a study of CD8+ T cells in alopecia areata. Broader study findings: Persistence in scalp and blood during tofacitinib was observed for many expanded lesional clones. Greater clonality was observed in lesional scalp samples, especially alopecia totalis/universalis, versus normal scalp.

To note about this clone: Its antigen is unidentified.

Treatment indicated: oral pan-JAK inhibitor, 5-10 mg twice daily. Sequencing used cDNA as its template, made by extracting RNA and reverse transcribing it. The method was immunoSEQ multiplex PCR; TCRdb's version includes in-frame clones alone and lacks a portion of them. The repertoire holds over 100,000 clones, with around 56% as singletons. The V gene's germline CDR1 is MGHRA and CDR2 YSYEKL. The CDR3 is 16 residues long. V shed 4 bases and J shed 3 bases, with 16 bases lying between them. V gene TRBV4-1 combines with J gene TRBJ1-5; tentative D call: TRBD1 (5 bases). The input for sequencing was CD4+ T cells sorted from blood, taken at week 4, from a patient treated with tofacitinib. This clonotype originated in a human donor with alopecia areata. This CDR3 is CASSPRGGANNQPQHF. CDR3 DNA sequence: TGCGCCAGCAGCCCCCGAGGAGGGGCTAACAATCAGCCCCAGCATTTT.